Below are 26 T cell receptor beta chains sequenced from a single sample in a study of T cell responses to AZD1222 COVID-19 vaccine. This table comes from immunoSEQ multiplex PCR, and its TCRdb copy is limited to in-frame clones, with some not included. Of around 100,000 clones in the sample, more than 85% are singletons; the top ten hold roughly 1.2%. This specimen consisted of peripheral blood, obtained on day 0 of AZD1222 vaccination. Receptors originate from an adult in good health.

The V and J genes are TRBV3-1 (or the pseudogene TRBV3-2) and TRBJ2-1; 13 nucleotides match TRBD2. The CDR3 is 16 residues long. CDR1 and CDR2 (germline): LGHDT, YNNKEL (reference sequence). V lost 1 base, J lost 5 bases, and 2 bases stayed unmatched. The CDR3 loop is CASSQGTSGSDNEQFF. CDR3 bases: TGTGCCAGCAGCCAAGGGACTAGCGGGAGCGACAATGAGCAGTTCTTC.

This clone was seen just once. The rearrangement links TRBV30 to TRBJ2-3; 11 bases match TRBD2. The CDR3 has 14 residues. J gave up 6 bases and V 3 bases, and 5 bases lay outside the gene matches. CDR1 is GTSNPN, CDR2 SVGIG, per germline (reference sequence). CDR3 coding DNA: TGTGCCTGGAGCACTAGCGGGGGACGGGATACGCAGTATTTT. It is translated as CAWSTSGGRDTQYF.

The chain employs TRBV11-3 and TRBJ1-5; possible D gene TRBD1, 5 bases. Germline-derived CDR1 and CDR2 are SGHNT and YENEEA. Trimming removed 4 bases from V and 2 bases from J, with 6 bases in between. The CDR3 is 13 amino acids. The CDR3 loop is CASSSGGNQPQHF. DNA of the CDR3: TGTGCCAGCAGCTCGGGGGGCAATCAGCCCCAGCATTTT. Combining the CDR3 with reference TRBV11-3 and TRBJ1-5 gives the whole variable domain EAGVVQSPRYKIIEKKQPVAFWCNPISGHNTLYWYLQNLGQGPELLIRYENEEAVDDSQLPKDRFSAERLKGVDSTLKIQPAELGDSAVYLCASSSGGNQPQHFGDGTRLSIL.

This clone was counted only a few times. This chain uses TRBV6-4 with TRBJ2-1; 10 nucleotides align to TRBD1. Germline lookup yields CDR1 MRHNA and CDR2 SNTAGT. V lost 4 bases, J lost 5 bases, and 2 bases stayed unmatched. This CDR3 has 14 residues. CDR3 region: CASSGQGANNEQFF. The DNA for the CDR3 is TGTGCCAGCAGTGGACAGGGGGCAAACAATGAGCAGTTCTTC.

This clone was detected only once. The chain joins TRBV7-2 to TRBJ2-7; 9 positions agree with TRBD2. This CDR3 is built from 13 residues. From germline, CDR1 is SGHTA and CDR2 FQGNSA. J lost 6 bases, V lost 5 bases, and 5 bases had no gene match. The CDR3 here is CASSAPLAGEQYF. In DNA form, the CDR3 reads TGTGCCAGCAGCGCGCCACTAGCGGGCGAGCAGTACTTC.

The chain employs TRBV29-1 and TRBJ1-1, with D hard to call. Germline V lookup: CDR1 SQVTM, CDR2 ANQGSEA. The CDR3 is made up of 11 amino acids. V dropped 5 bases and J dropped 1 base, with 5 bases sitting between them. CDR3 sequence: CSVYRNTEAFF. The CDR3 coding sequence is TGCAGCGTTTACAGGAACACTGAAGCTTTCTTT.

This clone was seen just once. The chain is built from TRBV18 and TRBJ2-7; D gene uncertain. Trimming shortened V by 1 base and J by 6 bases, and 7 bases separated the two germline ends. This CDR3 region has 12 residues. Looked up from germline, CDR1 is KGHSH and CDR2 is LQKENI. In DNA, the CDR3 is TGTGCCAGCTCACCACAATTGGGCGAGCAGTACTTC. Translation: CASSPQLGEQYF.

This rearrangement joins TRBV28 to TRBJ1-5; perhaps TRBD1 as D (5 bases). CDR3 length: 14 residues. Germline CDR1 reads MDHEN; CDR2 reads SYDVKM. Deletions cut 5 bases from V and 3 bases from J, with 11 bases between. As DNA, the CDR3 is TGTGCCAGCAGTCCGCAGGGTTTCAATCAGCCCCAGCATTTT. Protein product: CASSPQGFNQPQHF.

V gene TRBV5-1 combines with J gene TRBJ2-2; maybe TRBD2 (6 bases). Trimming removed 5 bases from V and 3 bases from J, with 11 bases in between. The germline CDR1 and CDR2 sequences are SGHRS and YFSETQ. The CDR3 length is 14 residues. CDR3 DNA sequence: TGCGCCAGCAGGTGGGGGGTATACACCGGGGAGCTGTTTTTT. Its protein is CASRWGVYTGELFF. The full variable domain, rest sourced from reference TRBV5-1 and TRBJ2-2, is KAGVTQTPRYLIKTRGQQVTLSCSPISGHRSVSWYQQTPGQGLQFLFEYFSETQRNKGNFPGRFSGRQFSNSRSEMNVSTLELGDSALYLCASRWGVYTGELFFGEGSRLTVL.

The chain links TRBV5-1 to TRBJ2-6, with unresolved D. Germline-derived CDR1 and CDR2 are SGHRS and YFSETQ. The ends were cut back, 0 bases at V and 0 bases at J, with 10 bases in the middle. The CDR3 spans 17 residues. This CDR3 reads CASSLDSRGSGANVLTF. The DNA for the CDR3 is TGCGCCAGCAGCTTGGATTCGAGAGGCTCTGGGGCCAACGTCCTGACTTTC.

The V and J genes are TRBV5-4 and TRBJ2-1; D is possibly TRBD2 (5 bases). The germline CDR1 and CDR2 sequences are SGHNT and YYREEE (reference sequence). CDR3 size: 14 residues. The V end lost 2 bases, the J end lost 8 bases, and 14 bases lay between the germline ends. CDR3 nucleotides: TGTGCCAGCAGCTTTCGTAGGGATAGCGATGAGCAGTTCTTC. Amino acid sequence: CASSFRRDSDEQFF. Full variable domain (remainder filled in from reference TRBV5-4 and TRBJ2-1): ETGVTQSPTHLIKTRGQQVTLRCSSQSGHNTVSWYQQALGQGPQFIFQYYREEENGRGNFPPRFSGLQFPNYSSELNVNALELDDSALYLCASSFRRDSDEQFFGPGTRLTVL.

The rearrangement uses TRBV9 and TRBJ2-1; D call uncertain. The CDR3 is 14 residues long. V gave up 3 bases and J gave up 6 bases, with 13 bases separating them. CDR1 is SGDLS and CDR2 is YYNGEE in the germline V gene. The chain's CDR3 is CASSEKGTSNEQFF. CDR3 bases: TGTGCCAGCAGCGAGAAGGGAACCTCCAATGAGCAGTTCTTC.

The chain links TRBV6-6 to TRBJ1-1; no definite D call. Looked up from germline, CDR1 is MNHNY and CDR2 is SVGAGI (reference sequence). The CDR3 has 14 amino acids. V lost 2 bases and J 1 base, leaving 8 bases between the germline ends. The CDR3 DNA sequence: TGTGCCAGCAGTTACGGGAGCGGGAACACTGAAGCTTTCTTT. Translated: CASSYGSGNTEAFF.

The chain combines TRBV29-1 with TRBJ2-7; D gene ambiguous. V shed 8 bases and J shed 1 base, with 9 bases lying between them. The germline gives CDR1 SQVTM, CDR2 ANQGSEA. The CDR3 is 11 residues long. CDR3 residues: CSFRLSYEQYF. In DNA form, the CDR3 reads TGCAGCTTCCGACTGTCCTACGAGCAGTACTTC.

The CDR3 loop is CASSLTGLRITDTQYF. CDR3 sequence (DNA): TGTGCCAGCAGCTTGACTGGACTGAGAATTACAGATACGCAGTATTTT. The chain combines TRBV5-5 with TRBJ2-3; perhaps TRBD2 as D (5 bases). CDR1 and CDR2 from the germline V gene are SGHKS and YYEKEE (reference sequence). Trimming shortened V by 1 base and J by 3 bases, and 15 bases separated the two germline ends. The CDR3 is 16 amino acids.

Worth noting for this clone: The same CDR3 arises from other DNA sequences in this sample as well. The CDR3 nucleotides are TGTGCCAGCTCACTAGGACAGGGAGGGAATACTGAAGCTTTCTTT. This encodes CASSLGQGGNTEAFF. The chain is built from TRBV18 and TRBJ1-1; 8 bases line up with TRBD1. Germline trimming cut 4 bases from V and 5 bases from J; bases unmatched to any gene: 9. The CDR3 extends over 15 amino acids. Germline loops: CDR1 KGHSH, CDR2 LQKENI.

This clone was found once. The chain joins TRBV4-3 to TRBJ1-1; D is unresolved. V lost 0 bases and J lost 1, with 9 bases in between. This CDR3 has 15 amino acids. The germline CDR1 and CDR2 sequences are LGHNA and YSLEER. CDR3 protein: CASSQDLGPNTEAFF. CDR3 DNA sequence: TGCGCCAGCAGCCAAGATCTCGGGCCGAACACTGAAGCTTTCTTT.

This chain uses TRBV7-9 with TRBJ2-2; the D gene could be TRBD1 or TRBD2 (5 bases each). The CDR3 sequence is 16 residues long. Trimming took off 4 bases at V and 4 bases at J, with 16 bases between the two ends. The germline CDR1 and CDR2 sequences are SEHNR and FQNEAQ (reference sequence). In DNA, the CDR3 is TGTGCCAGCAGCTCAGGGCCCGGGGCGCGCACCGGGGAGCTGTTTTTT. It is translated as CASSSGPGARTGELFF.

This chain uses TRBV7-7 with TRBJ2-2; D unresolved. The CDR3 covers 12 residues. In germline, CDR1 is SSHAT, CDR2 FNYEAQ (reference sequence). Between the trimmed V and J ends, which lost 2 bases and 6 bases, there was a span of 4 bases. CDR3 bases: TGTGCCAGCAGCTTAACGGCCGGGGAGCTGTTTTTT. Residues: CASSLTAGELFF.

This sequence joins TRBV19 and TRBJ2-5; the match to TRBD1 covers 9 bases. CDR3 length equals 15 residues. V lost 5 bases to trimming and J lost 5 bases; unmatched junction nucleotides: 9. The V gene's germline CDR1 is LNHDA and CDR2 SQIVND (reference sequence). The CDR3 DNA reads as TGTGCCAGTAGTCCGGGGACAGGGACGGGGGAGACCCAGTACTTC. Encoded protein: CASSPGTGTGETQYF.

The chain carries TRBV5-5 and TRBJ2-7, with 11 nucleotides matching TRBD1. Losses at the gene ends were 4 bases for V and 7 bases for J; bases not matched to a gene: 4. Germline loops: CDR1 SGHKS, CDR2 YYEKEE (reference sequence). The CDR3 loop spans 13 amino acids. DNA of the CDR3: TGTGCCAGCAGCCGGACAGGGGGCTGGGAGCAGTACTTC. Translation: CASSRTGGWEQYF.

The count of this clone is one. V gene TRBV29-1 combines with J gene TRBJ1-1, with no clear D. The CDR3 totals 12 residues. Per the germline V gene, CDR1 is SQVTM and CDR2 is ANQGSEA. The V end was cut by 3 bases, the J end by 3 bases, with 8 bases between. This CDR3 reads CSVDDWDTEAFF. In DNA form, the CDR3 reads TGCAGCGTTGACGATTGGGACACTGAAGCTTTCTTT.

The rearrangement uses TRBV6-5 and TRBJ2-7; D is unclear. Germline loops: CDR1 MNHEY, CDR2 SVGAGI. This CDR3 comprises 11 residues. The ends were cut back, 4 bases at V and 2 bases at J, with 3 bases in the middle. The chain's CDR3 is CASSSPYEQYF. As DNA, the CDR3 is TGTGCCAGCAGTTCACCCTACGAGCAGTACTTC.

CDR3 nucleotide sequence: TGTGCCAGCAGCCGCATTTGGGGGGAATCTGGGGCCAACGTCCTGACTTTC. It is translated as CASSRIWGESGANVLTF. V is TRBV3-1 (or the pseudogene TRBV3-2) and J is TRBJ2-6, with D perhaps matching TRBD2 (6 bases). Germline CDR1 LGHDT, CDR2 YNNKEL (reference sequence). Trimming took off 4 bases at V and 1 base at J, with 14 bases between the two ends. The CDR3 has 17 residues.

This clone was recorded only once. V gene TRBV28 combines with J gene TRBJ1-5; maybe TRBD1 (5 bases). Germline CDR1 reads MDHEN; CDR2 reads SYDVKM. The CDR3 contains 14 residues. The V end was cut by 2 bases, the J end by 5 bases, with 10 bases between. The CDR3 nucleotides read TGTGCCAGCAGTTTAATGGGAGGGGATCAGCCCCAGCATTTT. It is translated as CASSLMGGDQPQHF.

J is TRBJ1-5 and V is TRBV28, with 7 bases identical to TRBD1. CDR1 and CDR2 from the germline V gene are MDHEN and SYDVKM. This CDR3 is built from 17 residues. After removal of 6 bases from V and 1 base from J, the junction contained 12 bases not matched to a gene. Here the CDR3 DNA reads TGTGCCAGCAGCTTGAACTATGGGACAGCGAGCAATCAGCCCCAGCATTTT. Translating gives CASSLNYGTASNQPQHF.